A selection of T cell receptor beta chains follows, all from one sample in a study of cytomegalovirus exposure and HLA in healthy donors. Using immunoSEQ multiplex PCR, the repertoire was profiled, and TCRdb retains in-frame clones only, with some absent. This table has 100,000 to 120,000 clones, over 75% appearing once. Sequencing was done on a sample of PBMCs. These receptors were obtained from a woman aged 40 to 49 in good health and CMV-seropositive. Both conserved end residues are part of each CDR3. The D gene is left open where the match is weak. Size is stated for part of the rows, as once, few or many counts, or as a class when the clone is expanded.

v_gene: TRBV10-3; abundance: -; d_gene: TRBD2; j_gene: TRBJ2-7; CDR3aa: CAISELAGTGEQYF; CDR3nt: TGTGCCATCAGTGAGCTAGCGGGGACGGGCGAGCAGTACTTC
v_gene: TRBV18; abundance: once; d_gene: -; j_gene: TRBJ2-7; CDR3aa: CASSNDKSYEQYF; CDR3nt: TGTGCCAGCTCAAACGACAAGTCCTACGAGCAGTACTTC
v_gene: TRBV6-4; abundance: few; d_gene: -; j_gene: TRBJ1-4; CDR3aa: CASIRRGGEKLFF; CDR3nt: TGTGCCAGCATAAGGAGGGGAGGTGAAAAACTGTTTTTT
v_gene: TRBV5-1; abundance: -; d_gene: TRBD2; j_gene: TRBJ2-1; CDR3aa: CASSGGLAGDDWNEQFF; CDR3nt: TGCGCCAGCAGCGGCGGACTAGCGGGAGACGATTGGAATGAGCAGTTCTTC
v_gene: TRBV5-1; abundance: -; d_gene: TRBD1; j_gene: TRBJ2-3; CDR3aa: CASSLPTGSTDTQYF; CDR3nt: TGCGCCAGCAGCTTGCCGACAGGGTCCACAGATACGCAGTATTTT
v_gene: TRBV18; abundance: -; d_gene: -; j_gene: TRBJ2-7; CDR3aa: CASSPGTPPEQYF; CDR3nt: TGTGCCAGCTCACCCGGGACTCCCCCTGAGCAGTACTTC
v_gene: TRBV13; abundance: -; d_gene: TRBD2; j_gene: TRBJ2-7; CDR3aa: CASSPLAGGPYEQYF; CDR3nt: TGTGCCAGCAGCCCACTAGCGGGGGGGCCCTACGAGCAGTACTTC
v_gene: TRBV15; abundance: -; d_gene: -; j_gene: TRBJ2-3; CDR3aa: CATSFFPGGRDTQYF; CDR3nt: TGTGCCACCAGCTTCTTTCCGGGTGGGAGAGATACGCAGTATTTT
v_gene: TRBV7-6; abundance: -; d_gene: -; j_gene: TRBJ2-6; CDR3aa: CASSRSLSFSGANVLTF; CDR3nt: TGTGCCAGCAGCAGATCCCTAAGCTTCTCTGGGGCCAACGTCCTGACCTTC
v_gene: TRBV9; abundance: -; d_gene: TRBD2; j_gene: TRBJ2-1; CDR3aa: CASSPGTSNNEQFF; CDR3nt: TGTGCCAGCAGCCCGGGGACTAGCAACAATGAGCAGTTCTTC
v_gene: TRBV5-5; abundance: -; d_gene: TRBD1; j_gene: TRBJ2-7; CDR3aa: CASTGRDRNYEQYF; CDR3nt: TGTGCCAGCACCGGCCGGGACAGGAACTACGAGCAGTACTTC
v_gene: TRBV6-1; abundance: few; d_gene: TRBD1; j_gene: TRBJ1-2; CDR3aa: CASSRGGVLGYTF; CDR3nt: TGTGCCAGCAGTCGAGGGGGCGTCTTGGGCTACACCTTC
v_gene: TRBV5-1; abundance: -; d_gene: TRBD1; j_gene: TRBJ1-1; CDR3aa: CASSLFGRGKGFDTEAFF; CDR3nt: TGCGCCAGCAGCTTATTCGGCAGGGGGAAGGGATTTGACACTGAAGCTTTCTTT
v_gene: TRBV28; abundance: -; d_gene: -; j_gene: TRBJ2-7; CDR3aa: CASSLRVYEQYF; CDR3nt: TGTGCCAGCAGTTTAAGAGTTTACGAGCAGTACTTC
v_gene: TRBV4-3; abundance: once; d_gene: -; j_gene: TRBJ1-6; CDR3aa: CASSQQSLQGNYNSPLHF; CDR3nt: TGCGCCAGCAGCCAACAGAGCTTGCAGGGAAACTATAATTCACCCCTCCACTTT
v_gene: TRBV18; abundance: few; d_gene: TRBD2; j_gene: TRBJ2-7; CDR3aa: CASSRDAGGYEQYF; CDR3nt: TGTGCCAGCTCACGGGACGCGGGGGGCTACGAGCAGTACTTC
v_gene: TRBV7-9; abundance: -; d_gene: -; j_gene: TRBJ1-4; CDR3aa: CASSLGWRSTTNEKLFF; CDR3nt: TGTGCCAGCAGCTTAGGTTGGCGGTCTACAACTAATGAAAAACTGTTTTTT
v_gene: TRBV19; abundance: once; d_gene: -; j_gene: TRBJ2-1; CDR3aa: CASSFGWGVRQEQFF; CDR3nt: TGTGCCAGTAGTTTCGGGTGGGGAGTCAGGCAAGAGCAGTTCTTC
v_gene: TRBV18; abundance: -; d_gene: -; j_gene: TRBJ2-3; CDR3aa: CASSLQGLRTDTQYF; CDR3nt: TGTGCCAGCTCACTGCAGGGTCTGAGGACAGATACGCAGTATTTT
v_gene: TRBV25-1; abundance: few; d_gene: -; j_gene: TRBJ1-1; CDR3aa: CASIPTSNTEAFF; CDR3nt: TGTGCCAGCATCCCCACATCGAACACTGAAGCTTTCTTT
v_gene: TRBV7-6; abundance: -; d_gene: TRBD2; j_gene: TRBJ2-1; CDR3aa: CASSHLAGADEQFF; CDR3nt: TGTGCCAGCAGCCACTTAGCGGGGGCAGATGAGCAGTTCTTC
v_gene: TRBV19; abundance: few; d_gene: TRBD1; j_gene: TRBJ1-4; CDR3aa: CASSLHLRGKLFF; CDR3nt: TGTGCCAGTAGTCTTCATCTCAGGGGGAAACTGTTTTTT
v_gene: TRBV10-3; abundance: -; d_gene: -; j_gene: TRBJ2-7; CDR3aa: CAISETGSPTYEQYF; CDR3nt: TGTGCCATCAGTGAGACAGGCTCCCCCACCTACGAGCAGTACTTC
v_gene: TRBV2; abundance: -; d_gene: TRBD1; j_gene: TRBJ1-2; CDR3aa: CASRGTGNPYGYTF; CDR3nt: TGTGCCAGCAGGGGGACAGGGAACCCCTATGGCTACACCTTC
v_gene: TRBV6-1; abundance: -; d_gene: TRBD1; j_gene: TRBJ1-2; CDR3aa: CASSVRTGGIGGYTF; CDR3nt: TGTGCCAGCAGTGTTCGGACAGGGGGGATTGGTGGCTACACCTTC
v_gene: TRBV7-3; abundance: -; d_gene: TRBD2; j_gene: TRBJ2-1; CDR3aa: CASSFTSGGRNEQFF; CDR3nt: TGTGCCAGCAGCTTCACTAGCGGGGGGCGCAATGAGCAGTTCTTC
v_gene: TRBV2; abundance: -; d_gene: -; j_gene: TRBJ1-1; CDR3aa: CASSEYRNTEAFF; CDR3nt: TGTGCCAGCAGTGAATATAGAAACACTGAAGCTTTCTTT
v_gene: TRBV27; abundance: once; d_gene: -; j_gene: TRBJ2-6; CDR3aa: CASSLDSWAGANVLTF; CDR3nt: TGTGCCAGCAGTTTGGACAGTTGGGCTGGGGCCAACGTCCTGACTTTC
v_gene: TRBV7-8; abundance: -; d_gene: TRBD1; j_gene: TRBJ1-5; CDR3aa: CASSLTRDRAGQPQHF; CDR3nt: TGTGCCAGCAGCCTCACCCGGGACAGGGCTGGTCAGCCCCAGCATTTT
v_gene: TRBV18; abundance: -; d_gene: -; j_gene: TRBJ1-2; CDR3aa: CASSQDSLMAATF; CDR3nt: TGTGCCAGCTCACAGGACAGTTTGATGGCCGCCACCTTC
v_gene: TRBV7-9; abundance: -; d_gene: -; j_gene: TRBJ2-1; CDR3aa: CASSLRATQGDEQFF; CDR3nt: TGTGCCAGCAGCTTAAGAGCAACGCAGGGCGATGAGCAGTTCTTC
v_gene: TRBV27; abundance: -; d_gene: -; j_gene: TRBJ1-2; CDR3aa: CASSIMGGNYGYTF; CDR3nt: TGTGCCAGCAGCATTATGGGAGGCAACTATGGCTACACCTTC
v_gene: TRBV29-1; abundance: -; d_gene: -; j_gene: TRBJ1-4; CDR3aa: CSVSRAPYEKLFF; CDR3nt: TGCAGCGTGTCCAGGGCCCCTTATGAAAAACTGTTTTTT
v_gene: TRBV5-6; abundance: -; d_gene: TRBD1; j_gene: TRBJ2-2; CDR3aa: CASSRDRLGGGELFF; CDR3nt: TGTGCCAGCAGCCGGGACAGGCTGGGTGGCGGGGAGCTGTTTTTT
v_gene: TRBV6-5; abundance: -; d_gene: TRBD2; j_gene: TRBJ2-7; CDR3aa: CASSVLGLATYEQYF; CDR3nt: TGTGCCAGCAGTGTTCTCGGACTAGCGACCTACGAGCAGTACTTC
v_gene: TRBV19; abundance: -; d_gene: -; j_gene: TRBJ2-7; CDR3aa: CASRTQGSNEQYF; CDR3nt: TGTGCCAGTAGAACGCAGGGATCGAACGAGCAGTACTTC
v_gene: TRBV4-2; abundance: -; d_gene: TRBD2; j_gene: TRBJ2-1; CDR3aa: CASSQDAAGLAGQQFF; CDR3nt: TGTGCCAGCAGCCAAGACGCGGCGGGACTAGCGGGTCAGCAGTTCTTC
v_gene: TRBV6-1; abundance: -; d_gene: -; j_gene: TRBJ2-7; CDR3aa: CASSELRDEQYF; CDR3nt: TGTGCCAGCAGTGAACTGAGGGACGAGCAGTACTTC
v_gene: TRBV5-8; abundance: once; d_gene: -; j_gene: TRBJ2-6; CDR3aa: CASSSTGMAGANVLTF; CDR3nt: TGTGCCAGCAGCTCCACAGGGATGGCTGGGGCCAACGTCCTGACTTTC
v_gene: TRBV4-2; abundance: -; d_gene: TRBD2; j_gene: TRBJ2-3; CDR3aa: CASSQELAGALSTDTQYF; CDR3nt: TGTGCCAGCAGCCAAGAACTAGCGGGGGCCCTTAGCACAGATACGCAGTATTTT
v_gene: TRBV7-8; abundance: -; d_gene: TRBD2; j_gene: TRBJ2-3; CDR3aa: CASSFRGEGTQYF; CDR3nt: TGTGCCAGCAGCTTTCGAGGGGAGGGTACGCAGTATTTT
v_gene: TRBV19; abundance: -; d_gene: TRBD1; j_gene: TRBJ1-2; CDR3aa: CASSIRTGGRNYGYTF; CDR3nt: TGTGCCAGTAGTATACGGACAGGAGGTAGAAACTATGGCTACACCTTC
v_gene: TRBV10-3; abundance: -; d_gene: TRBD1; j_gene: TRBJ2-3; CDR3aa: CAISESRGRLGDTQYF; CDR3nt: TGTGCCATCAGTGAGTCCAGGGGGCGATTGGGAGATACGCAGTATTTT
v_gene: TRBV7-9; abundance: few; d_gene: TRBD1; j_gene: TRBJ1-2; CDR3aa: CSSSYRGGYTF; CDR3nt: TGTTCCAGCAGCTACAGGGGTGGCTACACCTTC
v_gene: TRBV28; abundance: -; d_gene: -; j_gene: TRBJ1-1; CDR3aa: CASSLAAAEAFF; CDR3nt: TGTGCCAGCAGTTTGGCGGCCGCTGAAGCTTTCTTT
v_gene: TRBV9; abundance: -; d_gene: -; j_gene: TRBJ2-7; CDR3aa: CASSVNPGTTQGSYEQYF; CDR3nt: TGTGCCAGCAGCGTAAATCCCGGGACCACACAGGGCTCCTACGAGCAGTACTTC
v_gene: TRBV21-1; abundance: few; d_gene: -; j_gene: TRBJ2-1; CDR3aa: CASSRQGKDLNEQFF; CDR3nt: TGTGCCAGCAGCAGACAGGGAAAAGACCTCAATGAGCAGTTCTTC
v_gene: TRBV2; abundance: -; d_gene: -; j_gene: TRBJ2-7; CDR3aa: CASSERDEQYF; CDR3nt: TGTGCCAGCAGTGAGAGGGACGAGCAGTACTTC
v_gene: TRBV7-9; abundance: -; d_gene: -; j_gene: TRBJ2-5; CDR3aa: CASSSTEGGGAQYF; CDR3nt: TGTGCCAGCAGTTCTACAGAGGGAGGGGGGGCCCAGTACTTC
v_gene: TRBV28; abundance: few; d_gene: TRBD1; j_gene: TRBJ1-2; CDR3aa: CASRTGGRNYGYTF; CDR3nt: TGTGCCAGCAGGACAGGGGGCCGAAACTATGGCTACACCTTC